A single sample gave rise to the 26 T cell receptor beta chains below, sequenced in a study of CD8+ T cells in alopecia areata. As to treatment: oral pan-JAK inhibitor, 5-10 mg twice daily. Investigators isolated RNA and reverse transcribed it into cDNA to act as the sequencing template. Here immunoSEQ multiplex PCR was the method, and the copy in TCRdb shows in-frame clones only, minus some. The profile shows under 200,000 clones, about 60% of them singletons. The material was CD4+ T cells sorted from blood, obtained at week 24, from a patient treated with tofacitinib. All receptors come from a human donor with alopecia areata.

This chain uses TRBV5-4 with TRBJ2-5; a possible D gene is TRBD2 (5 bases). Trimming took 4 bases from V and 2 from J, leaving 12 bases between them. CDR3 size: 14 residues. Germline CDR1 is SGHNT and CDR2 is YYREEE (reference sequence). DNA for the CDR3: TGTGCCAGCAGCGGCGGGCTTCGACAAGAGACCCAGTACTTC. As protein: CASSGGLRQETQYF.

The chain employs TRBV7-2 and TRBJ2-2, with D perhaps given as TRBD1 or TRBD2 (6 bases each). Trimming took off 5 bases at V and 3 bases at J, with 13 bases between the two ends. The CDR3 length is 15 residues. The germline gives CDR1 SGHTA, CDR2 FQGNSA. CDR3 protein: CASSPPGGHTGELFF. CDR3 DNA: TGTGCCAGCAGCCCCCCCGGGGGCCACACCGGGGAGCTGTTTTTT.

This clone was seen only a few times. The chain employs TRBV29-1 and TRBJ1-1; D remains ambiguous. V lost 4 bases and J 4 bases, leaving 10 bases between the germline ends. Germline V gene sequence: CDR1 SQVTM, CDR2 ANQGSEA. The CDR3 sequence is 12 residues long. The CDR3 sequence is CSVGKGGTEAFF. The DNA of the CDR3 is TGCAGCGTTGGTAAGGGCGGCACTGAAGCTTTCTTT.

This chain's CDR3 is CASSPPRGISYEQYF. The CDR3 DNA follows: TGTGCCAGCAGCCCCCCTAGGGGGATCTCCTACGAGCAGTACTTC. The J gene is TRBJ2-7, the V gene TRBV11-2; TRBD1 might be the D (6 bases). Germline values: CDR1 SGHAT, CDR2 FQNNGV. CDR3 length equals 15 residues. The V end lost 5 bases, the J end lost 0 bases, and 14 bases lay between the germline ends.

This rearrangement joins TRBV30 to TRBJ2-5, with a weak D call TRBD1 (6 bases). The V end was cut by 0 bases, the J end by 5 bases, with 19 bases between. The CDR3 is 16 residues long. From germline, CDR1 is GTSNPN and CDR2 SVGIG (reference sequence). Here the CDR3 reads CAWSVVTGRTAETQYF. DNA of the CDR3: TGTGCCTGGAGTGTAGTAACGGGACGGACAGCGGAGACCCAGTACTTC.

This chain connects TRBV7-2 to TRBJ2-3, with 8 bases that match TRBD2. The junction had 6 bases not matched to a gene; V was cut back by 3 bases and J by 4 bases. CDR1 and CDR2 from the germline V gene are SGHTA and FQGNSA. This CDR3 region has 15 residues. CDR3 nucleotide sequence: TGTGCCAGCAGCTTTCAAGCGGGGGCCTCAGATACGCAGTATTTT. Amino acid sequence: CASSFQAGASDTQYF. Full variable domain (rest looked up from reference TRBV7-2 and TRBJ2-3): GAGVSQSPSNKVTEKGKDVELRCDPISGHTALYWYRQSLGQGLEFLIYFQGNSAPDKSGLPSDRFSAERTGGSVSTLTIQRTQQEDSAVYLCASSFQAGASDTQYFGPGTRLTVL.

The chain carries TRBV29-1 and TRBJ1-1; D unclear. V gave up 4 bases and J gave up 4 bases, with 10 bases separating them. Germline assignment: CDR1 SQVTM and CDR2 ANQGSEA. CDR3 size: 12 residues. The CDR3 nucleotides are TGCAGCGTTGTGGCGTACGGCACTGAAGCTTTCTTT. Encoded protein: CSVVAYGTEAFF. Looking up the rest from reference TRBV29-1 and TRBJ1-1 gives the full variable domain: SAVISQKPSRDICQRGTSLTIQCQVDSQVTMMFWYRQQPGQSLTLIATANQGSEATYESGFVIDKFPISRPNLTFSTLTVSNMSPEDSSIYLCSVVAYGTEAFFGQGTRLTVV.

The rearrangement joins TRBV6-1 to TRBJ2-7; D is undetermined. V dropped 4 bases and J dropped 4 bases, with 8 bases sitting between them. This CDR3 comprises 12 residues. Germline CDR1 reads MNHNS; CDR2 reads SASEGT. The CDR3 nucleotides read TGTGCCAGCAGTGCGGACGGATACGAGCAGTACTTC. Amino acids: CASSADGYEQYF.

The rearrangement uses TRBV27 and TRBJ2-2, with 11 bases matching TRBD1. J lost 2 bases, V lost 6 bases, and 2 bases had no gene match. Germline CDR1 MNHEY, CDR2 SMNVEV (reference sequence). This CDR3 has 15 amino acids. DNA of the CDR3: TGTGCCAGCAGAGGACAGGGGGCAAACACCGGGGAGCTGTTTTTT. Amino acids: CASRGQGANTGELFF.

A few counts support this clone. The chain carries TRBV29-1 and TRBJ1-1; D is uncertain. Trimming took off 4 bases at V and 3 bases at J, with 9 bases between the two ends. From germline, CDR1 is SQVTM and CDR2 ANQGSEA. The CDR3 spans 12 residues. For the CDR3, the DNA is TGCAGCGTTGTAGTAGTGCACACTGAAGCTTTCTTT. Its translation is CSVVVVHTEAFF.

This clone was detected only a few times. The V and J genes are TRBV14 and TRBJ2-7; a weak D match, TRBD1 (6 bases). The CDR3 length is 14 residues. Germline loops: CDR1 SGHDN, CDR2 FVKESK. Trimming pared 5 bases from V and 3 bases from J, leaving 14 bases between. The CDR3 loop reads CASSLTGWDYEQYF. The CDR3 DNA reads as TGTGCCAGCAGCTTGACAGGTTGGGACTACGAGCAGTACTTC. The full variable domain, with the rest looked up from reference TRBV14 and TRBJ2-7, is EAGVTQFPSHSVIEKGQTVTLRCDPISGHDNLYWYRRVMGKEIKFLLHFVKESKQDESGMPNNRFLAERTGGTYSTLKVQPAELEDSGVYFCASSLTGWDYEQYFGPGTRLTVT.

The chain uses TRBV18 and TRBJ1-2, with 8 bases fitting TRBD1. V dropped 3 bases and J dropped 7; count of bases not matched to a gene: 7. Germline assignment: CDR1 KGHSH and CDR2 LQKENI. The CDR3 consists of 14 residues. CDR3 loop: CASSPSGQGSGYTF. The CDR3 coding sequence is TGTGCCAGCTCACCCTCCGGACAGGGAAGTGGCTACACCTTC.

The rearrangement links TRBV5-6 to TRBJ2-5; no clear D gene. The germline V and J ends were trimmed by 4 bases and 5 bases, with 12 bases remaining between them. The germline gives CDR1 SGHDT, CDR2 YYEEEE. The CDR3 is made up of 13 amino acids. DNA for the CDR3: TGTGCCAGCAGCGAGCGAGCTGGTGAGACCCAGTACTTC. As protein: CASSERAGETQYF.

The V and J genes are TRBV5-1 and TRBJ2-5; tentative D call: TRBD1 (6 bases). V was trimmed by 0 bases and J by 2 bases, leaving 11 bases between them. The germline V gene encodes CDR1 SGHRS and CDR2 YFSETQ. The CDR3 extends over 15 amino acids. The CDR3 reads CASSLGGQSQETQYF. The CDR3 nucleotides are TGCGCCAGCAGCTTGGGCGGACAGTCACAAGAGACCCAGTACTTC.

This chain joins TRBV29-1 and TRBJ2-2; D tentatively reads TRBD1 or TRBD2 (6 bases each). The germline V gene encodes CDR1 SQVTM and CDR2 ANQGSEA. CDR3 length equals 15 residues. Trimming shortened V by 2 bases and J by 5 bases, and 15 bases separated the two germline ends. The CDR3 DNA follows: TGCAGCGTTGAACCGGGGGCGCGGGGAACCGGGGAGCTGTTTTTT. Translating it yields CSVEPGARGTGELFF.

CDR3 DNA sequence: TGCAGTGCAGTTGGGCCTTCTTCGCAGTATTTT. Residues: CSAVGPSSQYF. The rearrangement uses TRBV20-1 and TRBJ2-3; no reliable D call. V gave up 6 bases and J gave up 10 bases, with 14 bases separating them. The CDR3 runs 11 residues. Germline lookup yields CDR1 DFQATT and CDR2 SNEGSKA (reference sequence).

This clone turned up a few times. The CDR3 sequence: CSVGNTGQPQHF. The CDR3 DNA follows: TGCAGCGTTGGGAATACCGGTCAGCCCCAGCATTTT. The J gene is TRBJ1-5, the V gene TRBV29-1; D unclear. Germline CDR1 and CDR2: SQVTM and ANQGSEA. V lost 4 bases, J lost 6 bases, and 10 bases lay in between. The length of the CDR3 is 12 residues.

The sample holds a few counts of this clone. The J gene is TRBJ2-1, the V gene TRBV7-8; 12 bases match TRBD1. With 6 bases clipped from V and 14 bases from J, the junction kept 8 bases outside the gene matches. The CDR3 sequence is 13 residues long. Per germline, CDR1 SGHVS and CDR2 FQNEAQ. In nucleotides, the CDR3 is TGTGCCAGCAGTCATGGGACAGGGGGCTGGAAGTTCTTC. Translating gives CASSHGTGGWKFF.

This clone appeared a few times. This chain links TRBV11-2 with TRBJ2-7; 8 positions agree with TRBD1. With V trimmed by 2 bases and J by 4 bases, 4 bases remained unmatched. The CDR3 totals 14 residues. Per the germline V gene, CDR1 is SGHAT and CDR2 is FQNNGV. The DNA of the CDR3 is TGTGCCAGCAGCTTACTTGACAGGGGATACGAGCAGTACTTC. This gives the protein CASSLLDRGYEQYF.

The chain employs TRBV2 and TRBJ2-7; tentatively, D is TRBD2 (7 bases). The V end was cut by 9 bases, the J end by 0 bases, with 15 bases between. CDR1 SNHLY and CDR2 FYNNEI come from the germline V gene. This CDR3 has 14 residues. The CDR3, as DNA: TGTGCCAGTTGTACAGGGAGGGCCTCCTACGAGCAGTACTTC. This codes for CASCTGRASYEQYF.

The J gene is TRBJ2-2, the V gene TRBV30, with a tentative D call TRBD2 (5 bases). The V and J ends lost 0 bases and 6 bases respectively, with 8 bases between them. The CDR3 has 13 residues. Germline V gene sequence: CDR1 GTSNPN, CDR2 SVGIG (reference sequence). The CDR3 spells CAWSVRGPGELFF. In DNA, the CDR3 is TGTGCCTGGAGTGTACGGGGTCCCGGGGAGCTGTTTTTT.

This clone was observed a handful of times. In the same sample, other DNA sequences code for this CDR3. This chain links TRBV19 with TRBJ1-5, with unresolved D. From germline, CDR1 is LNHDA and CDR2 SQIVND (reference sequence). V dropped 3 bases and J dropped 5 bases, with 8 bases sitting between them. CDR3 length equals 13 residues. CDR3 in DNA: TGTGCCAGTAGTATCGGTCAGGATCAGCCCCAGCATTTT. It codes for CASSIGQDQPQHF.

The rearrangement joins TRBV20-1 to TRBJ2-3; D is uncertain. This CDR3 comprises 11 residues. Deletions cut 4 bases from V and 6 bases from J, with 8 bases between. Looked up from germline, CDR1 is DFQATT and CDR2 is SNEGSKA (reference sequence). Written as DNA, the CDR3 is TGCAGTGCTACAATCCCGGATACGCAGTATTTT. This sequence encodes CSATIPDTQYF.

The rearrangement joins TRBV15 to TRBJ2-1, with 8 nucleotides matching TRBD1. Germline values: CDR1 LNHNV, CDR2 YYDKDF (reference sequence). The CDR3 is made up of 14 amino acids. Trimming removed 4 bases from V and 5 bases from J; junction bases left unmatched: 4. CDR3 DNA sequence: TGTGCCACCAGCACGCACAGGGGGGACAATGAGCAGTTCTTC. Protein sequence: CATSTHRGDNEQFF.

Points on this clone: Other DNA sequences within the sample encode an identical CDR3. The CDR3 nucleotides are TGCAGCGTTGGGGGACGGGCGAACACTGAAGCTTTCTTT. Translated: CSVGGRANTEAFF. This chain connects TRBV29-1 to TRBJ1-1, with D possibly TRBD1 on 5 matching bases. The CDR3 spans 13 residues. Germline CDR1 SQVTM, CDR2 ANQGSEA. Trimming removed 4 bases from V and 1 base from J, with 10 bases in between.

The chain uses TRBV29-1 and TRBJ2-3; 15 positions agree with TRBD2. Germline values: CDR1 SQVTM, CDR2 ANQGSEA. J was trimmed by 0 bases and V by 3 bases; bases with no gene match: 10. The CDR3 totals 19 residues. The CDR3 loop reads CSVETDGTSGGSSTDTQYF. The CDR3 DNA reads as TGCAGCGTTGAGACGGACGGGACTAGCGGGGGGTCCAGCACAGATACGCAGTATTTT.